The sequence of this T cell receptor beta chain was determined in a study of identical twins (dated by TCRdb to about 2016). Study-wide context: The study deep-sequenced TCR alpha and beta repertoires from monozygotic twins, unrelated adults of various ages and cord blood to test whether fetal clonotypes persist. Replicate twin experiments were performed at different times using different library preparation protocols to rule out contamination. Beyond this particular receptor, the publication reports: Compared with coincidental sharing between unrelated individuals, an excess of low generation-probability sequences was observed among out-of-frame TCR alpha sequences shared between twins. Conclusions relied on cross-sectional statistical analysis, since the same donors could not be followed over many years. Fewer insertions were carried by abundant cord blood beta clonotypes, a similar but weaker trend appeared in young adult naive repertoires, and no such trend appeared in memory repertoires. Zero-insertion analyses could be partly confounded by invariant T cells such as MAIT and iNKT, although diverse VJ usage argued against such confounding for most clonotypes. Excess twin sharing in beta out-of-frame sequences was weaker because fewer shared sequences lowered the signal-to-noise ratio. Out-of-frame TCR alpha sharing in monozygotic twins was systematically underestimated by recombination models, whereas sharing between unrelated individuals was in agreement with the recombination models.

In this sample, this clonotype turned up a few times. Its antigen specificity is not known. Base-call qualities are not available, and no considerably larger clone is one nucleotide away. The library was produced with 5' RACE. TCRdb names Illumina HiSeq 2000 as the instrument used. Template switching added a universal primer binding site, and the final cDNA carried a unique molecular identifier that allowed TCR cDNA molecules to be counted accurately. Specific primers in the conserved constant-segment region were used to synthesize first-strand cDNA for the TCR alpha and beta chains. To control for contamination, each cDNA library was double barcoded with a SMART-Mk sample barcode plus Illumina barcodes. TruSeq adapter sequences and Illumina sample barcodes were added in two successive PCR steps. TCR alpha and beta cDNA libraries were sequenced on the Illumina HiSeq platform with custom primers. As for the authors' bioinformatics: MiGEC processed the raw reads to extract unique molecular identifiers, while MiXCR was used to determine the CDR3 positions. For each individual, recombination models were inferred using an EM algorithm with the repgenHMM and IGoR tools. Shared clonotypes were analyzed with the tcR package in R, and sharing was normalized by the product of cloneset sizes. Out-of-frame nonproductive sequences were analyzed to study raw recombination free of thymic and clonal selection effects. The raw public data were reprocessed by TCRdb itself: fastp quality trimming at Q25, MiXCR clonotype calling, in-frame beta chains only. One record per CDR3 amino acid sequence lists the most common genes and DNA. TCRdb, not the authors, supplied the V and J calls. This sample comprises over 600,000 distinct CDR3 sequences, over 20% of them detected only once. The ten largest clonotypes hold 4.3% of the sample.

Every donor was a healthy Caucasian. The twin cohort consisted of three pairs of female monozygotic twins, all aged about 18 to 29 years. Peripheral blood mononuclear cells were the source from which RNA for the TCR libraries was isolated. CDR1 and CDR2 are read off the germline V gene (reference sequence) as LGHDT and YNNKEL. The germline ends are 17 bases apart after V is trimmed by 1 base and J by 7 bases. Reading from cysteine to phenylalanine, the CDR3 counts 16 amino acids. Only the CDR3 part of the read is kept: 48 bases, read in frame from the first base. These data were also reused for a study on T cells expressing NK-cell markers. The second study, in turn, reports: TCR beta-chain repertoires were profiled in sorted CD3+CD56+NKG2C+, CD3+CD56+NKG2C- and CD3+CD56-NKG2C+ T-cell subsets from several donors. Among the eight sequenced donors, only one was HCMV-seronegative, while the other seven were HCMV-seropositive. To restrict sorting to alphabetaTCR-expressing T cells, an anti-gammadeltaTCR antibody was added in several experiments. In over 5 donors, the dominant CD3+CD56+NKG2C+ clonotypes were among the top 10 CD8+ clonotypes and accounted for about 1.0-7.0% of CD8+ T cells. Those dominant clonotypes were again the most abundant among CD3+CD56-NKG2C+ cells in four donors, at roughly 25-60.1%. Whether the expanded NKG2C-expressing T cell clones were specific for HCMV antigens remained unclear. The study sequenced eight donors, all healthy volunteers chosen at random: three men and five women. To determine HCMV serostatus, a commercial ELISA kit was used to detect HCMV-specific IgG in serum. For over 5 donors, bulk peripheral blood T-cell repertoires were also sequenced from unsorted PBMC. MIGEC handled demultiplexing of the reads and grouping by UMI, while MiTCR was used to assemble and quantify clonotypes. To exclude erroneous sequences, only TCR cDNA sequences supported by at least two reads were retained. The tcR package was used for downstream repertoire analysis, and clonotypes were matched across fractions by CDR3 nucleotide sequence plus V segment. VDJmatch was used to annotate antigen specificity against VDJdb, with one amino acid substitution in CDR3 permitted.

The TCR was taken from a woman in her late teens or twenties in good health. The chain uses TRBV3-1 and TRBJ2-1; the D gene is perhaps TRBD2, on 7 matching bases. The specimen was PBMCs. The DNA reads as follows: TGTGCCAGCAGCCAAGGGGGGCGGACTAGTTCAAATGAGCAGTTCTTC. This codes for CASSQGGRTSSNEQFF.